This TCR beta chain comes out of a study of T cells in Graves' hyperthyroidism and ophthalmopathy. This clonotype was picked up many times. What it binds is not known. Amplified TCR beta CDR3 regions came from RNA transcripts. The HTBI set primed first-round TCR CDR3 RT-PCR. TCRdb independently ran MiXCR on the multiplex PCR reads; one entry per CDR3 protein. The sample consists of some 700,000 distinct CDR3 sequences, roughly a sixth of them appearing once. The CDR3 is made up of 13 amino acids. Trimming left V 1 base short and J 12 bases short, with 15 bases between. Notes on the study in general: Using 13 V-J features, a model discriminated ophthalmopathy from stable hyperthyroidism. Most thyroid clonotypes expanded above 0.001 were also detected in blood.

Sample: blood. The J gene is TRBJ1-1, the V gene TRBV12-3 or TRBV12-4; no clear D. The receptor's source is a man between 45 and 60 years old with Graves' hyperthyroidism. The CDR3 sequence: CASSLESWADPFF. The CDR3 coding sequence is TGTGCCAGCAGTTTAGAATCTTGGGCAGATCCTTTCTTT.